One sample yielded the 20 T cell receptor beta chains listed below, sequenced in a study of spatial heterogeneity in lung cancer. Specified time point: blood at routine non-recurrence follow-up after resection. TCRdb called the 5' RACE reads again in MiXCR, with one record for every CDR3 protein. Among tens of thousands of distinct CDR3 sequences listed, more than 9.5% were seen once. Sequenced here: PBMCs, sampled at follow-up. The receptor source for this set is a male donor with early-stage non-small cell lung cancer.

This clonotype occurred a few times. Germline is not matched at one junction end, which may reflect a read error. The gene calls are TRBV20-1 and TRBJ2-3; the match to TRBD2 covers 9 bases. CDR1 DFQATT and CDR2 SNEGSKA come from the germline V gene (reference sequence). This CDR3 comprises 14 residues. For the CDR3, the DNA is TGCAGTGCAAGAGCAGTAGCGGGGGAACTTACGCAGTATTTT. Translating it yields CSARAVAGELTQYF.

This clonotype showed up just a few times. The chain links TRBV7-9 to TRBJ1-2, with D unresolved. Germline assignment: CDR1 SEHNR and CDR2 FQNEAQ (reference sequence). V gave up 7 bases and J gave up 6 bases, with 12 bases separating them. The CDR3 is 12 amino acids. The CDR3 region has the DNA TGTGCCAGCACCGGGCAGCTGGATGGCTACACCTTC. It specifies CASTGQLDGYTF.

This clonotype came up many times. The V call is TRBV12-3 or TRBV12-4, the J call TRBJ1-2, with 8 positions matching TRBD1. V shed 5 bases and J 4 bases; nucleotides not matched to a gene: 9. This CDR3 comprises 15 residues. CDR3 amino acids: CASSRDRGRVYGYTF. The DNA of the CDR3 is TGTGCCAGCAGTCGAGACAGGGGACGGGTCTATGGCTACACCTTC.

In its sample, this clonotype was seen many times. J is TRBJ2-5 and V is TRBV7-2; a possible D gene is TRBD2 (6 bases). V lost 5 bases and J lost 4, with 17 bases in between. From germline, CDR1 is SGHTA and CDR2 FQGNSA. There are 15 residues in the CDR3. The CDR3: CASSDYIGGAETQYF. The CDR3 DNA reads TGTGCCAGCAGCGATTATATCGGAGGGGCAGAGACCCAGTACTTC.

This clonotype showed up many times. The V gene is TRBV4-2, the J gene TRBJ2-1; 10 positions match TRBD2. Germline V gives CDR1 LGHNA, CDR2 YNFKEQ. CDR3 length: 16 amino acids. V trimming: 0 bases; J trimming: 7 bases; junction bases outside the gene matches: 6. The CDR3 DNA is TGTGCCAGCAGCCAAGATAGCCTAGCGGGGGAAAATGAGCAGTTCTTC. Translation gives CASSQDSLAGENEQFF.

There are a few counts of this clonotype. V and J are TRBV18 and TRBJ2-7; 10 bases are shared with TRBD1. The CDR3 runs 15 residues. CDR1 and CDR2 from the germline V gene are KGHSH and LQKENI. Trimming at V came to 4 bases and at J to 7 bases, leaving 10 bases not matched to a gene. The CDR3 loop reads CASSRLTGGAEEQYF. The CDR3 nucleotides read TGTGCCAGCTCACGGTTGACAGGGGGCGCGGAGGAGCAGTACTTC.

The chain uses TRBV6-2 or TRBV6-3 and TRBJ2-1, with TRBD2 matching over 7 bases. The CDR3 has 14 amino acids. Trimming cost V 5 bases and J 10 bases; bases outside gene matches: 11. Germline V gene data show CDR1 as MNHEY and CDR2 as SVGEGT. The CDR3 loop is CASSDYNRAGEQFF. CDR3 coding DNA: TGTGCCAGCAGTGACTATAACAGAGCGGGGGAGCAGTTCTTC.

This clonotype was picked up a small number of times. CDR3 coding DNA: TGCAGTGCTAGGGACTACCGGGCCCCGAGTGAGCAGTTCTTC. Its translation is CSARDYRAPSEQFF. The V call is TRBV20-1, the J call TRBJ2-1; a weak D match, TRBD2 (6 bases). V dropped 3 bases and J dropped 9 bases, with 18 bases sitting between them. This CDR3 is 14 amino acids long. Germline loops: CDR1 DFQATT, CDR2 SNEGSKA (reference sequence).

This clonotype was picked up many times. The chain combines TRBV6-5 with TRBJ2-2; the D gene is possibly TRBD1 (5 bases). V gave up 5 bases and J gave up 1 base, with 14 bases separating them. The CDR3 spans 16 residues. Germline V lookup: CDR1 MNHEY, CDR2 SVGAGI. CDR3 sequence reads: CASSRQGSWNTGELFF. The CDR3 DNA is TGTGCCAGCAGTCGCCAGGGTTCATGGAACACCGGGGAGCTGTTTTTT.

The chain employs TRBV28 and TRBJ1-5, with TRBD1 matching over 7 bases. Trimming took 3 bases from V and 7 from J; bases not matched to a gene: 6. From germline, CDR1 is MDHEN and CDR2 SYDVKM. The CDR3 covers 14 residues. The CDR3, as DNA: TGTGCCAGCAGTTTTACAGGGGAGTTCCAGCCCCAGCATTTT. It specifies CASSFTGEFQPQHF.

This clonotype appeared a few times. This chain links TRBV5-1 with TRBJ2-1, with 11 bases lining up with TRBD2. The CDR3 length is 16 residues. Germline CDR1 SGHRS, CDR2 YFSETQ. J was trimmed by 5 bases and V by 1 base; bases with no gene match: 5. CDR3 sequence (DNA): TGCGCCAGCAGCTTGCTTCCTAGCGGGGGGAACAATGAGCAGTTCTTC. Its translation is CASSLLPSGGNNEQFF.

This clonotype came up many times. The V call is TRBV6-5, the J call TRBJ1-4; no clear D gene. The V gene's germline CDR1 is MNHEY and CDR2 SVGAGI. V was clipped by 4 bases and J by 10 bases, with 16 bases between them. This CDR3 spans 14 amino acids. The CDR3 sequence: CASSLTSRQGKLFF. CDR3 coding DNA: TGTGCCAGCAGTTTGACATCAAGGCAAGGAAAACTGTTTTTT.

The chain joins TRBV6-2 or TRBV6-3 to TRBJ2-6; TRBD1 or TRBD2 may be the D gene (5 bases each). Germline CDR1 MNHEY, CDR2 SVGEGT. Trimming removed 5 bases at V and 3 bases at J, with 17 bases between. The CDR3 runs to 17 residues. The CDR3 protein is CASSIPGAGDGANVLTF. The CDR3 bases are TGTGCCAGCAGTATACCCGGGGCCGGAGATGGGGCCAACGTCCTGACTTTC.

This chain uses TRBV20-1 with TRBJ1-5, with unresolved D. V was trimmed by 0 bases and J by 3 bases, leaving 6 bases between them. Germline loops: CDR1 DFQATT, CDR2 SNEGSKA (reference sequence). The CDR3 runs to 13 residues. In DNA form, the CDR3 reads TGCAGTGCTAGAGAACACCACAATCAGCCCCAGCATTTT. Translation: CSAREHHNQPQHF.

This clonotype was recorded a few times. This chain uses TRBV6-5 with TRBJ2-2, with a weak D call TRBD2 (6 bases). The germline V and J ends were trimmed by 0 bases and 13 bases, with 15 bases remaining between them. Germline-derived CDR1 and CDR2 are MNHEY and SVGAGI. The CDR3 sequence is 14 residues long. The CDR3 DNA reads TGTGCCAGCAGTTACTCGGGGACTTCTAACTTGCTGTTTTTT. It yields the protein CASSYSGTSNLLFF.

By its share, this clonotype is medium-sized. This chain uses TRBV24-1 with TRBJ2-1, with a possible D match to TRBD1 (6 bases). Trimming stripped 4 bases from V and 5 bases from J, with 14 bases between. Germline CDR1 KGHDR, CDR2 SFDVKD. There are 15 residues in the CDR3. CDR3 residues: CATSDHSWTDNEQFF. The CDR3 DNA reads TGTGCCACCAGTGACCACTCTTGGACAGACAATGAGCAGTTCTTC.

This clonotype was recorded a few times. The rearrangement joins TRBV4-3 to TRBJ2-1, with 7 positions matching TRBD1. J gave up 7 bases and V 6 bases, and 12 bases lay outside the gene matches. Germline CDR1 and CDR2: LGHNA and YSLEER. The CDR3 loop spans 15 amino acids. The DNA for the CDR3 is TGCGCCAGCAGACACGGACAGGAACTCCAAAATGAGCAGTTCTTC. Translating it yields CASRHGQELQNEQFF.

This clonotype came up a few times. The CDR3 loop reads CSVEDEGYGYTF. The CDR3, as DNA: TGCAGCGTTGAAGATGAAGGATATGGCTACACCTTC. The J gene is TRBJ1-2, the V gene TRBV29-1; the D is unclear. Trimming pared 0 bases from V and 5 bases from J, leaving 7 bases between. Looked up from germline, CDR1 is SQVTM and CDR2 is ANQGSEA. The CDR3 spans 12 residues.

This clonotype has a handful of counts. The rearrangement links TRBV28 to TRBJ1-5; perhaps TRBD1 as D (5 bases). The V end lost 8 bases, the J end lost 0 bases, and 14 bases lay between the germline ends. This CDR3 region has 15 residues. Germline CDR1 is MDHEN and CDR2 is SYDVKM. DNA for the CDR3: TGTGCCAGCGGGCCCGGGACGTATAGCAATCAGCCCCAGCATTTT. Its translation: CASGPGTYSNQPQHF.

As for this clonotype: It may be a read error: a sequence one base away is much more abundant. The V gene is TRBV6-1, the J gene TRBJ2-2; D perhaps matches TRBD1 (5 bases). Germline V gene lookup returns CDR1 MNHNS and CDR2 SASEGT. The CDR3 spans 17 residues. V was cut by 6 bases and J by 0 bases, with 17 bases left in between. In nucleotides, the CDR3 is TGTGCCAGCAGGATACACAAGCAGGGTCCGAACACCGGGGAGCTGTTTTTT. Translating it yields CASRIHKQGPNTGELFF.